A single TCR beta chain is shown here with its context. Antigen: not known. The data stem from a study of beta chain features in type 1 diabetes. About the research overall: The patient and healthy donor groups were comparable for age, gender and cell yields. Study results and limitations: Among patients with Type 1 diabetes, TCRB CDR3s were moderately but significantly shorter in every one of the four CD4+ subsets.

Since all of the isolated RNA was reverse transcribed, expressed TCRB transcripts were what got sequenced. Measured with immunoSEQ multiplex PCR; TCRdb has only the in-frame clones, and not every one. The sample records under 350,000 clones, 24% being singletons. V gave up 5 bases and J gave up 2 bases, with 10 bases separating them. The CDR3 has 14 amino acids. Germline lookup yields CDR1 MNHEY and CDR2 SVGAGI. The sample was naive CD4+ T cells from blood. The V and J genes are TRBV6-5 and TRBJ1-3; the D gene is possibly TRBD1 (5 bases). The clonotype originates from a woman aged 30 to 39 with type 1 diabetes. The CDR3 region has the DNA TGTGCCAGCAGTCGGGGGACTCCTGGAAACACCATATATTTT. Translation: CASSRGTPGNTIYF.